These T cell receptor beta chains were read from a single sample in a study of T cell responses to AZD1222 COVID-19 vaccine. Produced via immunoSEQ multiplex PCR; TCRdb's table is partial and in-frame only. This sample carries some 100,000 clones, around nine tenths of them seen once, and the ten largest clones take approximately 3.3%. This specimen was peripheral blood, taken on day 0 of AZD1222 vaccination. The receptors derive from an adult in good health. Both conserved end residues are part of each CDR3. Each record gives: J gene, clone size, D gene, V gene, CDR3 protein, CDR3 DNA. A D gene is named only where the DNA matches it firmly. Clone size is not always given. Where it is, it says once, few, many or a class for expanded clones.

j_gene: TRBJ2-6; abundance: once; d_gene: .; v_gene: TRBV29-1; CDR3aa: CSVEDQVGANVLTF; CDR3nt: TGCAGCGTTGAAGATCAAGTTGGGGCCAACGTCCTGACTTTC
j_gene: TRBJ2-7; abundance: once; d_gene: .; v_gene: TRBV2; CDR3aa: CASSSEGSSYEQYF; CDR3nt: TGTGCCAGCAGTTCGGAGGGGTCCTCCTACGAGCAGTACTTC
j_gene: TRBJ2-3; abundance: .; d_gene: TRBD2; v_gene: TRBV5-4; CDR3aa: CASSLLAGGAGDTQYF; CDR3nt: TGTGCCAGCAGCTTGTTAGCGGGGGGGGCCGGGGATACGCAGTATTTT
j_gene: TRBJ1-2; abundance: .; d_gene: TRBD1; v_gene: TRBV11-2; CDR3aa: CASSLGAGTGLYGYTF; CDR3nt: TGTGCCAGCAGCTTAGGGGCCGGGACAGGGCTATATGGCTACACCTTC
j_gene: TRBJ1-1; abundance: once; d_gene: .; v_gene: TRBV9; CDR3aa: CASSVGPATGGTEAFF; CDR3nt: TGTGCCAGCAGCGTAGGGCCGGCCACGGGGGGCACTGAAGCTTTCTTT
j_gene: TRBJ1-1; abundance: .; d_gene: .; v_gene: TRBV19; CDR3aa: CASSIGGIGEAFF; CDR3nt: TGTGCCAGTAGTATAGGAGGGATAGGAGAAGCTTTCTTT
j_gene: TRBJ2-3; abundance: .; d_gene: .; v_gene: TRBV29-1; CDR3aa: CSVGDGTDTQYF; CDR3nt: TGCAGCGTGGGGGATGGGACAGATACGCAGTATTTT
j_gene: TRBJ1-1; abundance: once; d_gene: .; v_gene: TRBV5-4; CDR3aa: CASTLAGIDTEAFF; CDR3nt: TGTGCCAGCACCCTTGCCGGGATCGACACTGAAGCTTTCTTT
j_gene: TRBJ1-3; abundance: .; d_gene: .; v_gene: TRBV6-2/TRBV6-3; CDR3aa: CASSQGNTIYF; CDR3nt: TGTGCCAGCAGTCAAGGAAACACCATATATTTT
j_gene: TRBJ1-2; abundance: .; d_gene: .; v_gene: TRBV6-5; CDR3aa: CASMGGWGEYGYTF; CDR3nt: TGTGCCAGCATGGGAGGTTGGGGGGAGTATGGCTACACCTTC
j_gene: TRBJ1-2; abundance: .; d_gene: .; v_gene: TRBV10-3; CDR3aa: CAITNPEAEGGYTF; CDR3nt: TGTGCCATCACCAACCCAGAAGCCGAGGGGGGCTACACCTTC
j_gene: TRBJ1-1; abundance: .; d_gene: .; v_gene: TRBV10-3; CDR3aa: CAIRGRAGTEAFF; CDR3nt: TGTGCCATCAGAGGACGGGCGGGGACTGAAGCTTTCTTT
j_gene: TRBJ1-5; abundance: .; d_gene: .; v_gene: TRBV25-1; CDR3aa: CASSENGFGQPQHF; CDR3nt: TGTGCCAGCAGTGAAAATGGGTTCGGTCAGCCCCAGCATTTT
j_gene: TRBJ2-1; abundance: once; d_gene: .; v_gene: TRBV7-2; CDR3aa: CASSLVSRGPYNEQFF; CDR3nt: TGTGCCAGCAGCTTAGTGTCGCGGGGACCCTACAATGAGCAGTTCTTC
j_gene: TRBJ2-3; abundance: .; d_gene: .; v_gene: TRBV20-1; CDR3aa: CSASDFIRSTDTQYF; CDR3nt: TGCAGTGCTAGTGATTTCATAAGAAGCACAGATACGCAGTATTTT
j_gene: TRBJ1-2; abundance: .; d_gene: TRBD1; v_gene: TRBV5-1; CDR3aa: CASSLGDSNYGYTF; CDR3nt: TGCGCCAGCAGCTTGGGGGACAGTAACTATGGCTACACCTTC
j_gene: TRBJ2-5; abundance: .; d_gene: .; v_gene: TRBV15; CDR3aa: CATSRVPRETQYF; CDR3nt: TGTGCCACCAGCAGAGTACCCAGGGAGACCCAGTACTTC
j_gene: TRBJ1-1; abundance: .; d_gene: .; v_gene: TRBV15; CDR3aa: CATSRDRGNTEAFF; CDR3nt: TGTGCCACCAGCAGAGATAGGGGGAACACTGAAGCTTTCTTT
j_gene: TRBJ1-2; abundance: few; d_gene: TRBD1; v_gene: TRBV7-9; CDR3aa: CASSPSAAGGYGYTF; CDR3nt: TGTGCCAGCAGCCCCAGTGCGGCAGGGGGCTATGGCTACACCTTC
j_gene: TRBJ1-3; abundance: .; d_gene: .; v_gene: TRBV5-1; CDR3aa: CASSLEGRSSGNTIYF; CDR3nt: TGCGCCAGCAGCTTGGAAGGACGAAGCTCTGGAAACACCATATATTTT
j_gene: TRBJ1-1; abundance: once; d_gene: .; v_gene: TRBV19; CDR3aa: CASSTTVNTEAFF; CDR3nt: TGTGCCAGTAGTACGACGGTGAACACTGAAGCTTTCTTT
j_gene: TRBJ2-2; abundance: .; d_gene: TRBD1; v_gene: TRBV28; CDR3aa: CASNSDRAGELFF; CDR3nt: TGTGCCAGCAATTCTGACAGGGCCGGGGAGCTGTTTTTT
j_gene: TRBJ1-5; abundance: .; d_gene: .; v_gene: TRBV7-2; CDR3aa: CASSFERRPQHF; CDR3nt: TGTGCCAGCAGCTTCGAAAGGCGGCCCCAGCATTTT
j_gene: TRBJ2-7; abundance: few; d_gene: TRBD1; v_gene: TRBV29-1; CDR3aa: CSVSGDRIEQYF; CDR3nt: TGCAGCGTTTCAGGGGACAGGATCGAGCAGTACTTC
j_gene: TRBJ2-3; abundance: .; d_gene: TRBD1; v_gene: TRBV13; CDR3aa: CASKLQGPKLVAQYF; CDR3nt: TGTGCCAGCAAACTACAGGGGCCCAAGTTAGTTGCGCAGTATTTT
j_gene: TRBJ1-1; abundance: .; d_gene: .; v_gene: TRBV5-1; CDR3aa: CASSLEPGSQAFF; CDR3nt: TGCGCCAGCAGCTTGGAGCCCGGAAGTCAAGCTTTCTTT
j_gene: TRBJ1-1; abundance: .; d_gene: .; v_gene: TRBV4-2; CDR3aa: CASSQVGAQRSAEAFF; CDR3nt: TGTGCCAGCAGCCAAGTCGGGGCACAAAGGTCCGCTGAAGCTTTCTTT
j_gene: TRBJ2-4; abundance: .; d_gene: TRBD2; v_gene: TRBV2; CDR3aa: CASSELQTSGASPTKNIQYF; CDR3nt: TGTGCCAGCAGTGAACTTCAGACTAGCGGGGCGTCTCCCACCAAAAACATTCAGTACTTC
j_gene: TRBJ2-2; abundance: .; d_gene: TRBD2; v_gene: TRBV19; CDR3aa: CASSAGLALLAGELFF; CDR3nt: TGTGCCAGTAGCGCGGGACTAGCACTACTCGCCGGGGAGCTGTTTTTT
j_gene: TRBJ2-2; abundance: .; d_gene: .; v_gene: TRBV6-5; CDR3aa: CASRSGSVRTGELFF; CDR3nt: TGTGCCAGCAGATCCGGCAGCGTTAGGACCGGGGAGCTGTTTTTT
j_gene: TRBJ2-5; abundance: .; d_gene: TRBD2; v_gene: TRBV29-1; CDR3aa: CSVSGLAGGETQYF; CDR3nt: TGCAGCGTTTCCGGACTAGCGGGGGGGGAGACCCAGTACTTC
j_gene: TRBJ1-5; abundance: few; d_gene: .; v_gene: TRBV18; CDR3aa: CASSPLGKGSNQPQHF; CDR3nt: TGTGCCAGCTCACCATTGGGGAAAGGTAGCAATCAGCCCCAGCATTTT
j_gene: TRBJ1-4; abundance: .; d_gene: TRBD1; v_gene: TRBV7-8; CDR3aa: CASSLERFLPGTAEKLFF; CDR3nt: TGTGCCAGCAGCTTAGAGCGCTTTTTGCCCGGGACAGCCGAAAAACTGTTTTTT
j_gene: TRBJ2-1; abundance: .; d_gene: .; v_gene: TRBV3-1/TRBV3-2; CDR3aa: CASSQDLLGGVNNEQFF; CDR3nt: TGTGCCAGCAGCCAAGATCTCCTAGGGGGGGTCAACAATGAGCAGTTCTTC
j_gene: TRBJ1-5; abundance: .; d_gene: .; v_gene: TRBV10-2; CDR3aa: CASRAGTTSNQPQHF; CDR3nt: TGCGCCAGCCGGGCAGGGACCACGAGCAATCAGCCCCAGCATTTT
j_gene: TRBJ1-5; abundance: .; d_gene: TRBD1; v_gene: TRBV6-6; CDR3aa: CASREGAAGFAQHF; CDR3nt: TGTGCCAGCAGGGAGGGGGCCGCTGGATTTGCCCAGCATTTT
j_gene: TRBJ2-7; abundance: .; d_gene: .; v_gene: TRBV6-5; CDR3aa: CASSLDGDTYEQYF; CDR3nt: TGTGCCAGCAGCCTCGATGGCGATACCTACGAGCAGTACTTC
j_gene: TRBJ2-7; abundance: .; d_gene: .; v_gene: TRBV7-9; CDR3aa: CASSLSGAGEQYF; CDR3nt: TGTGCCAGCAGCTTGTCGGGGGCTGGTGAGCAGTACTTC
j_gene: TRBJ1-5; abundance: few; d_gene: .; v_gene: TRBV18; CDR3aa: CASSSGTSNQPQHF; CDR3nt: TGTGCCAGCTCCTCAGGAACGAGCAATCAGCCCCAGCATTTT
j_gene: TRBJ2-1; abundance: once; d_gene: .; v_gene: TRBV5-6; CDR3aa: CASSSAGGYNEQFF; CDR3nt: TGTGCCAGCAGCTCAGCAGGGGGGTACAATGAGCAGTTCTTC
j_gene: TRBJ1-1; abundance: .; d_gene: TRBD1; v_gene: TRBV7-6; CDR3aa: CASSSHRGGTEAFF; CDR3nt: TGTGCCAGCAGCTCCCACAGGGGAGGCACTGAAGCTTTCTTT
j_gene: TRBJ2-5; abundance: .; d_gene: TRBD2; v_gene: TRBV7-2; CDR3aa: CASSLGVSGGAETQYF; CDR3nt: TGTGCCAGCAGCTTAGGGGTTAGCGGGGGGGCGGAGACCCAGTACTTC
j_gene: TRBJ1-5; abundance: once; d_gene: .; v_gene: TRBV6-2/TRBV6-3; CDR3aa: CASSYSGGVNQPQHF; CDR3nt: TGTGCCAGCAGTTACTCGGGCGGGGTCAATCAGCCCCAGCATTTT
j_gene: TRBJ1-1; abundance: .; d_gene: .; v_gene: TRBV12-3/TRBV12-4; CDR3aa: CASSLELNTEAFF; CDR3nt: TGTGCCAGCAGTTTAGAGTTAAACACTGAAGCTTTCTTT
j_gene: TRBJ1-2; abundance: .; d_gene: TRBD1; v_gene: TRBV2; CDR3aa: CASTTGGWGYTF; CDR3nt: TGTGCCAGCACTACAGGGGGCTGGGGCTACACCTTC
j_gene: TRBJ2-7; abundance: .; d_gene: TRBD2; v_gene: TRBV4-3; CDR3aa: CASSQVLSGGPYEQYF; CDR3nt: TGCGCCAGCAGCCAAGTGCTTAGCGGGGGGCCTTACGAGCAGTACTTC
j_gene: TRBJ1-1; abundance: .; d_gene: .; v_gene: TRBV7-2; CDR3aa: CASSPTWKNTEAFF; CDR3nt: TGTGCCAGCAGCCCGACATGGAAGAACACTGAAGCTTTCTTT
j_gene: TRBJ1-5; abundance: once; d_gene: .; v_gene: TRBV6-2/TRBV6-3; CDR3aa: CASSPTDQPQHF; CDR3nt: TGTGCCAGCAGTCCCACGGATCAGCCCCAGCATTTT
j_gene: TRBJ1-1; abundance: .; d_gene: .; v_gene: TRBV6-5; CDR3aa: CASSYSGGFTEAFF; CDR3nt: TGTGCCAGCAGTTATTCCGGGGGGTTTACTGAAGCTTTCTTT
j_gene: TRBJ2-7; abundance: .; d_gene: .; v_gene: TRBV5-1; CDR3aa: CASSYLGMAYEQYF; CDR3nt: TGCGCCAGCAGCTACTTAGGGATGGCCTACGAGCAGTACTTC
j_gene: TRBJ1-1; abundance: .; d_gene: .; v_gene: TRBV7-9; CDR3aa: CASSLTQANTEAFF; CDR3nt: TGTGCCAGCAGCTTAACACAGGCGAACACTGAAGCTTTCTTT
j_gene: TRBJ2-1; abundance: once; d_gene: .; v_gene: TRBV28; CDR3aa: CASRHTQGKKGNEQFF; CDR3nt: TGTGCCAGCAGGCATACGCAGGGTAAAAAGGGCAATGAGCAGTTCTTC
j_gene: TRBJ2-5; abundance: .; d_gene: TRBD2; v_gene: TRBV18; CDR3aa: CASSPLAGGETQYF; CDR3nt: TGTGCCAGCTCACCACTAGCGGGGGGTGAGACCCAGTACTTC
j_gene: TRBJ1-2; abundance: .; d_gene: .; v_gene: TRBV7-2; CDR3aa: CASSFGTWDGYTF; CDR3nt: TGTGCCAGCAGCTTTGGAACTTGGGATGGCTACACCTTC
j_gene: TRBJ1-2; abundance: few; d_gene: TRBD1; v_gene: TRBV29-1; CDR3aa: CSAMTGGDYGYTF; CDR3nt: TGCAGCGCTATGACAGGGGGCGACTATGGCTACACCTTC
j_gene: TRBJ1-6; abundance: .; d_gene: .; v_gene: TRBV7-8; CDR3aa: CASSLAAGFDSPLHF; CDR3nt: TGTGCCAGCAGCTTAGCAGCCGGGTTCGACTCACCCCTCCACTTT
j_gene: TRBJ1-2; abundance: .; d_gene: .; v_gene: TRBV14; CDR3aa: CASSQGRLLGYTF; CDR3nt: TGTGCCAGCAGCCAAGGGCGACTTCTTGGCTACACCTTC
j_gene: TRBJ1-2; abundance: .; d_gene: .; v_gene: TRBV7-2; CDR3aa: CASSPRMRGLSWGYTF; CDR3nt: TGTGCCAGCAGCCCCCGGATGAGGGGGTTGTCTTGGGGCTACACCTTC
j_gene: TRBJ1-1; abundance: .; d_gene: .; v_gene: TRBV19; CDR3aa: CASRWTSNTEAFF; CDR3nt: TGTGCCAGTAGGTGGACATCGAACACTGAAGCTTTCTTT
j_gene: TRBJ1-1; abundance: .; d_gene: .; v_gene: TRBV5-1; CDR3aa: CASTGLENTEAFF; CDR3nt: TGCGCCAGCACGGGATTAGAGAACACTGAAGCTTTCTTT